Listed below are T cell receptor beta chains from one sample, sequenced in a study of radiotherapy plus CTLA-4 blockade in lung cancer. Some clones are missing from TCRdb's copy, which holds only in-frame ones; the method was immunoSEQ multiplex PCR. The sample consists of approximately 28,000 clones, 70% to 85% of them appearing once. The input for sequencing was peripheral blood, taken from a patient treated with radiotherapy plus ipilimumab. These TCRs come from a human donor with non-small cell lung cancer who had stable disease on radiotherapy plus ipilimumab. Both conserved end residues are part of each CDR3. Each record gives: J gene, V gene, clone size, D gene, CDR3 protein, CDR3 DNA. A D gene is named only where the DNA matches it firmly. Rows may omit the clone size; those that give it use once, few, many or a size class.

J: TRBJ1-5; V: TRBV19; size: NA; D: TRBD1; CDR3: CASNNRGSNQPQHF; DNA: TGTGCCAGTAATAACAGGGGCTCAAATCAGCCCCAGCATTTT
J: TRBJ1-5; V: TRBV30; size: NA; D: NA; CDR3: CAWAPRLGVQQPQHF; DNA: TGTGCCTGGGCTCCCCGGCTGGGGGTACAGCAGCCCCAGCATTTT
J: TRBJ2-2; V: TRBV11-2; size: NA; D: TRBD1; CDR3: CASRRNRGRTGELFF; DNA: TGTGCCAGCAGGAGAAACAGGGGTCGCACCGGGGAGCTGTTTTTT
J: TRBJ2-1; V: TRBV9; size: NA; D: TRBD2; CDR3: CASARWDRGTSGKYNEQFF; DNA: TGTGCCAGCGCGAGATGGGACCGCGGGACTAGCGGGAAATACAATGAGCAGTTCTTC
J: TRBJ2-5; V: TRBV10-3; size: NA; D: TRBD1; CDR3: CAIRDRAETQYF; DNA: TGTGCCATCCGCGACAGGGCCGAGACCCAGTACTTC
J: TRBJ1-4; V: TRBV28; size: NA; D: NA; CDR3: CASSPGVQLFF; DNA: TGTGCCAGCAGCCCCGGGGTACAACTGTTTTTT
J: TRBJ2-2; V: TRBV10-3; size: few; D: TRBD1; CDR3: CAISEAGTGNTGELFF; DNA: TGTGCCATCAGTGAAGCAGGGACAGGAAACACCGGGGAGCTGTTTTTT
J: TRBJ1-3; V: TRBV27; size: few; D: NA; CDR3: CASSRGGGNTIYF; DNA: TGTGCCAGCAGCCGAGGTGGGGGAAACACCATATATTTT
J: TRBJ1-1; V: TRBV18; size: NA; D: TRBD1; CDR3: CASSQDRGREAFF; DNA: TGTGCCAGCTCACAGGACAGGGGGCGCGAAGCTTTCTTT
J: TRBJ1-5; V: TRBV4-1; size: NA; D: TRBD1; CDR3: CASEAGQGNNQPQHF; DNA: TGCGCCAGCGAAGCGGGACAGGGGAACAATCAGCCCCAGCATTTT
J: TRBJ2-2; V: TRBV4-1; size: NA; D: TRBD1; CDR3: CASSQDREGTGNTGELFF; DNA: TGCGCCAGCAGCCAAGATCGGGAAGGGACAGGAAACACCGGGGAGCTGTTTTTT
J: TRBJ1-5; V: TRBV28; size: NA; D: NA; CDR3: CASSPQGAGAVHF; DNA: TGTGCCAGCAGTCCACAGGGTGCGGGGGCCGTGCATTTT
J: TRBJ1-5; V: TRBV30; size: NA; D: TRBD1; CDR3: CAWSFEGARQPQHF; DNA: TGTGCCTGGAGTTTCGAGGGGGCGAGACAGCCCCAGCATTTT
J: TRBJ2-7; V: TRBV27; size: NA; D: TRBD1; CDR3: CAASSGQSYEQYF; DNA: TGTGCCGCCTCATCGGGACAGTCCTACGAGCAGTACTTC
J: TRBJ2-3; V: TRBV10-1; size: NA; D: NA; CDR3: CASSESGSDTQYF; DNA: TGCGCCAGCAGTGAGTCCGGATCAGATACGCAGTATTTT
J: TRBJ1-4; V: TRBV9; size: NA; D: NA; CDR3: CASSQTPRGEKLFF; DNA: TGTGCCAGCAGCCAGACACCCCGGGGTGAAAAACTGTTTTTT
J: TRBJ2-7; V: TRBV7-2; size: NA; D: NA; CDR3: CASSLSQIVSYEQYF; DNA: TGTGCCAGCAGTTTAAGCCAGATAGTCTCCTACGAGCAGTACTTC
J: TRBJ1-4; V: TRBV11-1; size: NA; D: TRBD1; CDR3: CASSLKGQQNEKLFF; DNA: TGTGCCAGCAGCCTAAAGGGACAGCAAAATGAAAAACTGTTTTTT
J: TRBJ1-5; V: TRBV15; size: NA; D: TRBD1; CDR3: CATSSIGTGFSGSNQPQHF; DNA: TGTGCCACCAGTTCGATCGGGACAGGTTTTTCTGGGAGCAATCAGCCCCAGCATTTT
J: TRBJ2-7; V: TRBV10-2; size: NA; D: TRBD2; CDR3: CASSDIAGGFYEQYF; DNA: TGCGCCAGCAGTGATATAGCGGGGGGGTTCTACGAGCAGTACTTC
J: TRBJ1-5; V: TRBV19; size: NA; D: NA; CDR3: CASSMGKKGNQPQHF; DNA: TGTGCCAGTAGTATGGGGAAGAAGGGCAATCAGCCCCAGCATTTT
J: TRBJ2-5; V: TRBV7-9; size: NA; D: TRBD1; CDR3: CASSLEQGAGETQYF; DNA: TGTGCCAGCAGCTTAGAGCAGGGGGCAGGAGAGACCCAGTACTTC
J: TRBJ1-2; V: TRBV11-2; size: NA; D: NA; CDR3: CASSLAPVRGSSYGYTF; DNA: TGTGCCAGCAGCTTAGCCCCGGTGAGGGGGTCGAGCTATGGCTACACCTTC
J: TRBJ1-1; V: TRBV10-3; size: NA; D: TRBD1; CDR3: CAISGQGGNTEAFF; DNA: TGTGCCATCAGTGGACAGGGGGGGAACACTGAAGCTTTCTTT
J: TRBJ1-3; V: TRBV7-2; size: once; D: NA; CDR3: CASSPLQGVRNTIYF; DNA: TGTGCCAGCAGCCCCTTACAGGGAGTCCGAAACACCATATATTTT
J: TRBJ1-2; V: TRBV5-1; size: NA; D: TRBD1; CDR3: CASSLAQGDYGYTF; DNA: TGCGCCAGCAGCTTGGCACAGGGGGACTATGGCTACACCTTC
J: TRBJ2-5; V: TRBV5-1; size: once; D: NA; CDR3: CASRPSKRPFQETQYF; DNA: TGCGCCAGCAGACCCTCCAAGCGGCCCTTCCAAGAGACCCAGTACTTC
J: TRBJ2-7; V: TRBV19; size: NA; D: TRBD1; CDR3: CASSIRQGSYEQYF; DNA: TGTGCCAGTAGTATCCGACAGGGTTCCTACGAGCAGTACTTC
J: TRBJ2-7; V: TRBV6-1; size: NA; D: TRBD1; CDR3: CASRGQNTAPYEQYF; DNA: TGTGCCAGCAGGGGACAGAACACCGCACCTTACGAGCAGTACTTC
J: TRBJ1-1; V: TRBV2; size: NA; D: TRBD1; CDR3: CASIKEAGGNTEAFF; DNA: TGTGCCAGCATCAAAGAGGCAGGGGGGAACACTGAAGCTTTCTTT
J: TRBJ1-4; V: TRBV5-1; size: NA; D: NA; CDR3: CASSSTGGSVNEKLFF; DNA: TGCGCCAGCAGCTCGACGGGAGGGTCGGTGAATGAAAAACTGTTTTTT
J: TRBJ1-2; V: TRBV27; size: NA; D: TRBD1; CDR3: CASSSNRGGGYTF; DNA: TGTGCCAGCAGTTCCAACAGGGGAGGAGGCTACACCTTC
J: TRBJ1-5; V: TRBV4-3; size: NA; D: NA; CDR3: CASSQDPAANQPQHF; DNA: TGCGCCAGCAGCCAAGATCCGGCGGCTAATCAGCCCCAGCATTTT
J: TRBJ1-5; V: TRBV7-6; size: NA; D: NA; CDR3: CASSPAAGRNQPQHF; DNA: TGTGCCAGCAGCCCCGCGGCCGGGCGCAATCAGCCCCAGCATTTT
J: TRBJ1-1; V: TRBV30; size: NA; D: NA; CDR3: CAWSRGSTEAFF; DNA: TGTGCCTGGAGCCGGGGGTCCACTGAAGCTTTCTTT
J: TRBJ1-1; V: TRBV28; size: NA; D: TRBD1; CDR3: CASRTGMVAFF; DNA: TGTGCCAGCAGGACAGGGATGGTAGCTTTCTTT
J: TRBJ2-5; V: TRBV19; size: few; D: TRBD2; CDR3: CASTPGKRGPGETQYF; DNA: TGTGCCAGTACCCCTGGGAAGCGGGGGCCCGGGGAGACCCAGTACTTC
J: TRBJ1-5; V: TRBV5-1; size: NA; D: NA; CDR3: CASRINSADNQPQHF; DNA: TGCGCCAGCAGAATTAACAGTGCCGATAATCAGCCCCAGCATTTT
J: TRBJ2-1; V: TRBV27; size: NA; D: NA; CDR3: CASSSWQTEQFF; DNA: TGTGCCAGCAGTTCGTGGCAGACCGAGCAGTTCTTC
J: TRBJ2-3; V: TRBV5-1; size: few; D: NA; CDR3: CASSRLVLETDTQYF; DNA: TGCGCCAGCAGCAGGCTGGTTTTAGAAACAGATACGCAGTATTTT
J: TRBJ1-2; V: TRBV27; size: once; D: TRBD1; CDR3: CASSLFGQGVINYGYTF; DNA: TGTGCCAGCAGTTTATTCGGCCAGGGGGTCATTAACTATGGCTACACCTTC
J: TRBJ2-3; V: TRBV5-6; size: NA; D: TRBD2; CDR3: CASSPSRLAGYTDTQYF; DNA: TGTGCCAGCAGCCCTAGCCGCCTAGCGGGGTACACAGATACGCAGTATTTT
J: TRBJ1-2; V: TRBV2; size: few; D: TRBD1; CDR3: CASSETGGHGYTF; DNA: TGTGCCAGCAGTGAAACAGGGGGTCATGGCTACACCTTC
J: TRBJ1-2; V: TRBV9; size: NA; D: NA; CDR3: CASSATANYGYTF; DNA: TGTGCCAGCAGCGCCACAGCTAACTATGGCTACACCTTC
J: TRBJ2-7; V: TRBV7-2; size: few; D: NA; CDR3: CASSARGSVEQYF; DNA: TGTGCCAGCAGCGCCAGGGGATCGGTCGAGCAGTACTTC
J: TRBJ2-5; V: TRBV13; size: NA; D: NA; CDR3: CASSSNQAGGLAPRTETQYF; DNA: TGTGCCAGCAGCTCGAATCAGGCCGGGGGACTCGCACCCCGAACAGAGACCCAGTACTTC
J: TRBJ1-1; V: TRBV7-3; size: NA; D: TRBD1; CDR3: CASSLKATRTGAEAFF; DNA: TGTGCCAGCAGCTTAAAGGCCACCAGGACAGGGGCTGAAGCTTTCTTT
J: TRBJ1-1; V: TRBV19; size: NA; D: NA; CDR3: CASSGQGRGTEAFF; DNA: TGTGCCAGTAGTGGGCAGGGGCGCGGCACTGAAGCTTTCTTT
J: TRBJ1-2; V: TRBV4-3; size: NA; D: NA; CDR3: CASSQDTGVLGGYTF; DNA: TGCGCCAGCAGCCAAGATACTGGGGTCCTCGGTGGCTACACCTTC
J: TRBJ1-2; V: TRBV27; size: NA; D: NA; CDR3: CASNSAGAFGGYTF; DNA: TGTGCCAGCAATAGCGCGGGGGCCTTCGGAGGCTACACCTTC
J: TRBJ1-1; V: TRBV5-4; size: few; D: TRBD1; CDR3: CASSQQTGRSTEAFF; DNA: TGTGCCAGCAGCCAGCAGACAGGGAGATCCACTGAAGCTTTCTTT
J: TRBJ1-6; V: TRBV6-1; size: NA; D: NA; CDR3: CASSEIERGSSPLHF; DNA: TGTGCCAGCAGTGAAATCGAAAGGGGGAGCTCACCCCTCCACTTT
J: TRBJ2-3; V: TRBV25-1; size: NA; D: TRBD1; CDR3: CASSLPQGGQGSDTQYF; DNA: TGTGCCAGCAGTCTACCTCAAGGCGGACAGGGTTCTGATACGCAGTATTTT